Sequencing of this TCR beta chain was carried out in a study of blood T cell repertoires in COVID-19. Data came from immunoSEQ multiplex PCR; TCRdb stores just in-frame clones and leaves some out. The table lists more than 200,000 clones, about 88% of them singletons. The specimen was peripheral blood. This sequence originates from a woman in her thirties or forties who had recovered from COVID-19.

CDR3 sequence: CASSQDRTSGPSSYNEQFF. The CDR3 DNA is TGCGCCAGCAGCCAAGATCGGACTAGCGGGCCCAGCTCCTACAATGAGCAGTTCTTC. V and J are TRBV4-1 and TRBJ2-1; 11 bases are a match to TRBD2. Germline V gives CDR1 MGHRA, CDR2 YSYEKL. The V segment lost 0 bases and the J segment 0 bases; nucleotides outside the gene matches: 7. CDR3 length: 19 residues.